Listed below are T cell receptor beta chains from one sample, sequenced in a study of blood T cell repertoires in COVID-19. The method was immunoSEQ multiplex PCR; TCRdb's version includes in-frame clones alone and lacks a portion of them. The sample includes under 300,000 clones, roughly 86% of them seen just once. Sequences were obtained from peripheral blood. The receptors were sampled from a man aged 45-60 years with acute or convalescent COVID-19. CDR3s include the opening cysteine and the closing phenylalanine or tryptophan. D genes are given only for firm matches. Some rows have no size entry. The others give once, few or many, or a class for an expanded clone.

D gene,V gene,J gene,clone size,CDR3 protein,CDR3 DNA
TRBD1,TRBV3-1/TRBV3-2,TRBJ1-5,.,CASSQDRTGGVDQPQHF,TGTGCCAGCAGCCAAGACCGGACAGGGGGCGTCGATCAGCCCCAGCATTTT
.,TRBV6-6,TRBJ1-5,.,CASADSDYSNQPQHF,TGTGCCAGCGCGGACAGCGACTATAGCAATCAGCCCCAGCATTTT
.,TRBV7-8,TRBJ1-6,.,CASSPGHSTNSPLHF,TGTGCCAGCAGCCCGGGACATTCCACGAATTCACCCCTCCACTTT
.,TRBV6-1,TRBJ2-4,.,CASSERGAAKNIQYF,TGTGCCAGCAGTGAACGTGGGGCTGCCAAAAACATTCAGTACTTC
TRBD2,TRBV28,TRBJ2-1,.,CASSLGQGTSGLYNEQFF,TGTGCCAGCAGTTTGGGGCAAGGGACTAGCGGGCTATACAATGAGCAGTTCTTC
TRBD1,TRBV27,TRBJ2-1,.,CASSKGSTGGSYNEQFF,TGTGCCAGCAGTAAAGGATCGACAGGGGGGTCCTACAATGAGCAGTTCTTC
.,TRBV18,TRBJ2-5,.,CASSLLRSSETQYF,TGTGCCAGCTCGCTCTTACGAAGTAGCGAGACCCAGTACTTC
TRBD2,TRBV7-3,TRBJ2-2,.,CASSLNGRVYGELFF,TGTGCCAGCAGCTTAAACGGGAGGGTCTACGGGGAGCTGTTTTTT
.,TRBV11-3,TRBJ1-6,.,CASSLASSPLHF,TGTGCCAGCAGCCTCGCCAGTTCACCCCTCCACTTT
TRBD1,TRBV19,TRBJ2-5,.,CASSFTGEETQYF,TGTGCCAGTAGTTTTACAGGGGAAGAGACCCAGTACTTC
.,TRBV30,TRBJ1-4,.,CAWSRGSTNEKLFF,TGTGCCTGGAGTAGGGGATCAACTAATGAAAAACTGTTTTTT
TRBD1,TRBV5-1,TRBJ1-1,.,CASSQGGTEAFF,TGCGCCAGCAGCCAGGGGGGCACTGAAGCTTTCTTT
TRBD1,TRBV5-1,TRBJ1-2,.,CASSPRTGGNYGYTF,TGCGCCAGCAGCCCCAGGACAGGGGGAAACTATGGCTACACCTTC
.,TRBV7-8,TRBJ2-4,.,CASSLYPRDIQYF,TGTGCCAGCAGCTTATACCCGCGGGACATTCAGTACTTC
TRBD2,TRBV4-1,TRBJ2-7,.,CASSPLPGGSYEQYF,TGCGCCAGCAGCCCCCTCCCGGGAGGTTCCTACGAGCAGTACTTC
TRBD2,TRBV13,TRBJ2-6,.,CASSSGTSGIIGANVLTF,TGTGCCAGCAGCTCAGGTACTAGCGGGATTATTGGGGCCAACGTCCTGACTTTC
.,TRBV7-3,TRBJ1-5,few,CASSYFTGQQPQHF,TGTGCCAGCAGCTACTTTACGGGTCAACAGCCCCAGCATTTT
.,TRBV7-9,TRBJ2-7,many,CASSSTTSIIHYEQYF,TGTGCCAGCAGCTCTACCACCTCAATAATCCACTACGAGCAGTACTTC
TRBD1,TRBV6-5,TRBJ2-3,.,CASRLQGSTDTQYF,TGTGCCAGCAGACTACAGGGGAGCACAGATACGCAGTATTTT
TRBD2,TRBV3-1/TRBV3-2,TRBJ2-7,.,CASSPYPGLAGAYEQYF,TGTGCCAGCAGCCCTTACCCAGGACTAGCGGGAGCATACGAGCAGTACTTC
.,TRBV5-6,TRBJ1-5,.,CASSPWTDSYGPQHF,TGTGCCAGCAGCCCCTGGACAGATAGTTATGGGCCCCAGCATTTT
TRBD1,TRBV28,TRBJ1-1,.,CASLEGGLSTEAFF,TGTGCCAGCCTCGAAGGGGGCCTATCTACTGAAGCTTTCTTT
.,TRBV6-1,TRBJ1-5,few,CASSEALVQGNQPQHF,TGTGCCAGCAGTGAAGCTCTGGTACAGGGAAATCAGCCCCAGCATTTT
.,TRBV18,TRBJ1-2,.,CASSPREGVANYGYTF,TGTGCCAGCTCACCACGGGAGGGCGTTGCTAACTATGGCTACACCTTC
.,TRBV3-1/TRBV3-2,TRBJ1-1,.,CASSQSDRYTEAFF,TGTGCCAGCAGCCAGTCCGACAGATACACTGAAGCTTTCTTT
.,TRBV3-1/TRBV3-2,TRBJ2-1,.,CASSQGTAASYNEQFF,TGTGCCAGCAGCCAAGGGACAGCAGCCTCCTACAATGAGCAGTTCTTC
.,TRBV7-9,TRBJ1-1,.,CASAHREGIPEAFF,TGTGCCAGCGCCCACCGTGAGGGAATTCCTGAAGCTTTCTTT
.,TRBV25-1,TRBJ1-4,.,CASSEWEAGSKEKLFF,TGTGCCAGCAGTGAATGGGAGGCAGGGTCAAAGGAAAAACTGTTTTTT
TRBD1,TRBV30,TRBJ1-3,.,CAWGTGPGNTIYF,TGTGCCTGGGGGACAGGGCCTGGAAACACCATATATTTT
TRBD1,TRBV6-5,TRBJ1-6,.,CASSWMDRGNSPLHF,TGTGCCAGCAGTTGGATGGACAGGGGCAATTCACCCCTCCACTTT
TRBD1,TRBV19,TRBJ2-2,.,CASSLSRDRVTGELFF,TGTGCCAGTAGTTTAAGCCGGGACAGGGTCACCGGGGAGCTGTTTTTT
.,TRBV6-4,TRBJ1-4,.,CASLHEKLFF,TGTGCCAGCCTTCATGAAAAACTGTTTTTT